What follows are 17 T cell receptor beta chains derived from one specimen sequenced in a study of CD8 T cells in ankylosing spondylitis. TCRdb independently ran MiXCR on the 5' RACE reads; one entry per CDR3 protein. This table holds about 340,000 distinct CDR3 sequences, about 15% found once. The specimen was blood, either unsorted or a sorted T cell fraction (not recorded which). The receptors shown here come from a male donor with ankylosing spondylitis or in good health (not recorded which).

In DNA, the CDR3 is TGTGCCATCAGCCTCTTGCCATCAGATACGCAGTATTTT. Translated: CAISLLPSDTQYF. This rearrangement joins TRBV10-3 to TRBJ2-3; D remains unclear. Germline lookup yields CDR1 ENHRY and CDR2 SYGVKD. The V end was cut by 6 bases, the J end by 4 bases, with 11 bases between. The CDR3 is 13 residues long.

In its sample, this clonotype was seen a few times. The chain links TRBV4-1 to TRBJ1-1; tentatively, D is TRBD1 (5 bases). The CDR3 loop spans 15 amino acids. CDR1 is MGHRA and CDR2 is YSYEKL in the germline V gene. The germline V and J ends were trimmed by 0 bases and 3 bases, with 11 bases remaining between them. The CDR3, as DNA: TGCGCCAGCAGCCAAGAGTTAATGGGGGACACTGAAGCTTTCTTT. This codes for CASSQELMGDTEAFF.

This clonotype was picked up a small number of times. CDR3 coding DNA: TGCAGTGCTAGAGGAACTAGCGGGAGGGTAAACATTCAGTACTTC. It translates to CSARGTSGRVNIQYF. The V call is TRBV20-1, the J call TRBJ2-4, with 13 bases fitting TRBD2. V gave up 1 base and J gave up 6 bases; unmatched junction bases: 3. From germline, CDR1 is DFQATT and CDR2 SNEGSKA (reference sequence). This CDR3 is built from 15 residues.

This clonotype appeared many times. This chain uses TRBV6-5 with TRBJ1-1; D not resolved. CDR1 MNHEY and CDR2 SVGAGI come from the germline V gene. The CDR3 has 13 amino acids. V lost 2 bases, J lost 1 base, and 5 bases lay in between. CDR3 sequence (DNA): TGTGCCAGCAGTTACCGACAGAACACTGAAGCTTTCTTT. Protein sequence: CASSYRQNTEAFF.

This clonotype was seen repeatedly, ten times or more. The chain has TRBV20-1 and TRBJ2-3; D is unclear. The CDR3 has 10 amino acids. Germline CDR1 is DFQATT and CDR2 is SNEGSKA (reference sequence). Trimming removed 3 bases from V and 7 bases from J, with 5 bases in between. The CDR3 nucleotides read TGCAGTGCTAGCCAAAATACGCAGTATTTT. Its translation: CSASQNTQYF.

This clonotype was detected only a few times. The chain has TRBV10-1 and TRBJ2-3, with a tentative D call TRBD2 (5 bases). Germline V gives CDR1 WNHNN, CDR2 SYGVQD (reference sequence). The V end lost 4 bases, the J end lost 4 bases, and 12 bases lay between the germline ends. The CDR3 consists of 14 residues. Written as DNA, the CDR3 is TGCGCCAGCAGTGGGTCACGGACTCCAGATACGCAGTATTTT. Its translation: CASSGSRTPDTQYF.

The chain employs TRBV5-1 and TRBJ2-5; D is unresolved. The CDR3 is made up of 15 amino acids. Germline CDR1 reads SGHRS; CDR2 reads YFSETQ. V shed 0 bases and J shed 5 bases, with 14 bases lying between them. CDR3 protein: CASSLGSSQAETQYF. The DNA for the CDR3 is TGCGCCAGCAGCTTGGGGTCTAGTCAAGCGGAGACCCAGTACTTC. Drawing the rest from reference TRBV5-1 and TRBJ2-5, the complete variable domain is KAGVTQTPRYLIKTRGQQVTLSCSPISGHRSVSWYQQTPGQGLQFLFEYFSETQRNKGNFPGRFSGRQFSNSRSEMNVSTLELGDSALYLCASSLGSSQAETQYFGPGTRLLVL.

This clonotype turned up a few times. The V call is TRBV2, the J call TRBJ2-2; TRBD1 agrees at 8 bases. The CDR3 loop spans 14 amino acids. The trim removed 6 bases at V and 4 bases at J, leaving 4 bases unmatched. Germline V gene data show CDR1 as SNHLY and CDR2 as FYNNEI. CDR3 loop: CASRTRGLTGELFF. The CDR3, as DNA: TGTGCCAGCAGAACCAGGGGGCTCACCGGGGAGCTGTTTTTT.

The CDR3 DNA sequence: TGTGCCAGCAGCCAAGTTGGGCGGAAGGGGATGTACAATGAGCAGTTCTTC. Protein sequence: CASSQVGRKGMYNEQFF. The V and J genes are TRBV3-1 and TRBJ2-1; maybe TRBD1 (5 bases). CDR1 LGHDT and CDR2 YNNKEL come from the germline V gene (reference sequence). Trimming stripped 1 base from V and 4 bases from J, with 17 bases between. This CDR3 region has 17 residues.

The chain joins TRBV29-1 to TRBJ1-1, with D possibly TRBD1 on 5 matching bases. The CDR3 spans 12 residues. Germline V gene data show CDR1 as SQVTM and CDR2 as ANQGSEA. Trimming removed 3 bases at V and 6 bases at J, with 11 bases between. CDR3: CSVDAGSAEAFF. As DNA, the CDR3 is TGCAGCGTTGACGCAGGGTCTGCTGAAGCTTTCTTT.

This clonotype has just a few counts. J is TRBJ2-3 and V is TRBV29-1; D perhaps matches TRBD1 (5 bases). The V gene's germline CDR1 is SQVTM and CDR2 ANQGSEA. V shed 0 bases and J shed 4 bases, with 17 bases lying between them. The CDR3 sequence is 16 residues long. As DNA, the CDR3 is TGCAGCGTTGAAGACCCTGGGCAGGGAAACCCAGATACGCAGTATTTT. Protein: CSVEDPGQGNPDTQYF.

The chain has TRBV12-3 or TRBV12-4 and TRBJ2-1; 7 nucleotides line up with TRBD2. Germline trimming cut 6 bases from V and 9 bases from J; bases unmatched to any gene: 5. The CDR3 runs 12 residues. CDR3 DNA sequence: TGTGCCAGCAGGGGGAGGGGTCCTGAGCAGTTCTTC. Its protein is CASRGRGPEQFF.

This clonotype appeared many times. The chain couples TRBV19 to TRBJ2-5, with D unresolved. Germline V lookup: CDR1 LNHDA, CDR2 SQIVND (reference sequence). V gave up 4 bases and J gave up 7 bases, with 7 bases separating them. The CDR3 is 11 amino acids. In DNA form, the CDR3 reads TGTGCCAGTAGTAAAGATCTGACCCAGTACTTC. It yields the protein CASSKDLTQYF.

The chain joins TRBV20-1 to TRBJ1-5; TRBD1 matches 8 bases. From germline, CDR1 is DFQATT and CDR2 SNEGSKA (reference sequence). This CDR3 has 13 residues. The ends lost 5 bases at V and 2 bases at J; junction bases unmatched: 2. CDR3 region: CSASGQGNQPQHF. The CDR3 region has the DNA TGCAGTGCTTCGGGACAGGGCAATCAGCCCCAGCATTTT.

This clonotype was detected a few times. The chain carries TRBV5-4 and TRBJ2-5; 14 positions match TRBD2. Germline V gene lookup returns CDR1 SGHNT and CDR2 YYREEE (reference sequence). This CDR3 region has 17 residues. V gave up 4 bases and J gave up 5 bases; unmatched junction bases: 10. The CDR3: CASSLSTSGRGGETQYF. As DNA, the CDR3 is TGTGCCAGCAGCCTATCGACTAGCGGGAGGGGAGGGGAGACCCAGTACTTC.

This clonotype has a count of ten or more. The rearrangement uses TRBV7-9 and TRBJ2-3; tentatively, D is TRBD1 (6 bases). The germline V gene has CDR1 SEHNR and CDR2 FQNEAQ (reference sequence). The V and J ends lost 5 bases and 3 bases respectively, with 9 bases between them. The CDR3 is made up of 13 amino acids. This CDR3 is CASSPGTTDTQYF. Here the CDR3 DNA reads TGTGCCAGCAGCCCCGGGACAACAGATACGCAGTATTTT.

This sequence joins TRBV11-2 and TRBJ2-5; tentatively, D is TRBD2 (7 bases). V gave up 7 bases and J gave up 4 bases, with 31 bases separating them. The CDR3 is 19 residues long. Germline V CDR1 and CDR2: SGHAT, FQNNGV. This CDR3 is CASTRSEGGAHGQAETQYF. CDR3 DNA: TGTGCCAGCACCCGGTCCGAGGGGGGGGCCCATGGGCAGGCAGAGACCCAGTACTTC.